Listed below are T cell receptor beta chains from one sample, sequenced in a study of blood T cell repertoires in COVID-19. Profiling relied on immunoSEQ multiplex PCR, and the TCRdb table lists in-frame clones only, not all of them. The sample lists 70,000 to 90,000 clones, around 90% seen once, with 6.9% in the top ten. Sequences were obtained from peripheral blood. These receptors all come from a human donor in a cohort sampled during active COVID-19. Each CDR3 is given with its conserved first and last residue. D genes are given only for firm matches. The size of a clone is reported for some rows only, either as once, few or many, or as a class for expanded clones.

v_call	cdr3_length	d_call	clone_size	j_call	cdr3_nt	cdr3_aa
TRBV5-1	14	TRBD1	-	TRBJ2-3	TGCGCCAGCAGCGAGGACAGGAGCACAGATACGCAGTATTTT	CASSEDRSTDTQYF
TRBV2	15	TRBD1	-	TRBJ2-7	TGTGCCAGCAGGCCACCGGGACAGGGGGCGGGGGAGCAGTACTTC	CASRPPGQGAGEQYF
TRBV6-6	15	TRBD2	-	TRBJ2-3	TGTGCCACCGATCGACATGGGGGGGGAGTCGATACGCAGTATTTT	CATDRHGGGVDTQYF
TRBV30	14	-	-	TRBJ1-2	TGTGCCTGGAGTGTACATCAGGGTAACTATGGCTACACCTTC	CAWSVHQGNYGYTF
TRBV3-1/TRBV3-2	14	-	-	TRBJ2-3	TGTGCCAGCAGCCTTAACAGGGACGTGGATACGCAGTATTTT	CASSLNRDVDTQYF
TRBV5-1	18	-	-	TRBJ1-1	TGCGCCAGCAGGCGTTTGGGGGCCTCAATAGGGATGAACACTGAAGCTTTCTTT	CASRRLGASIGMNTEAFF
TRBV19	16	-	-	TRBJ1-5	TGTGCCAGTAGTATCCCCCAGGGGTTTAGCAATCAGCCCCAGCATTTT	CASSIPQGFSNQPQHF
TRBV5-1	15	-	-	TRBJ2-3	TGCGCCAGCACCCGGTCCCCGGGGAGCACAGATACGCAGTATTTT	CASTRSPGSTDTQYF
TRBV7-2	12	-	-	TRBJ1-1	TGTGCCAGCAGCCCAAGGGGTACTGAAGCTTTCTTT	CASSPRGTEAFF
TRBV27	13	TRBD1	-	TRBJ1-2	TGTGCCAGCAGGCGGGGACAGGGATATGGCTACACCTTC	CASRRGQGYGYTF
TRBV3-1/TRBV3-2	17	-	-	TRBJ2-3	TGTGCCAGCAGCCAAGTAGAGGGGGGGGCCTCCACAGATACGCAGTATTTT	CASSQVEGGASTDTQYF
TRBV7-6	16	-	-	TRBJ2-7	TGTGCCAGCAGCTCCTCAGGACAGGGAGGGGGCTACGAGCAGTACTTC	CASSSSGQGGGYEQYF
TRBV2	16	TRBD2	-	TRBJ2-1	TGTGCCAGCAGTGGGACTAGCGGGGGGGCGAGCAATGAGCAGTTCTTC	CASSGTSGGASNEQFF
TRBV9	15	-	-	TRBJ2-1	TGTGCCAGCAGCGTAGGCGGGGTCACCGACAATGAGCAGTTCTTC	CASSVGGVTDNEQFF
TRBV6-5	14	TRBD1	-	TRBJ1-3	TGTGCCAGCAGCCGAAGTGGGACAGAGAACACCATATATTTT	CASSRSGTENTIYF
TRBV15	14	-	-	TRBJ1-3	TGTGCCACCAGCAGAGTAGACTCTGGAAACACCATATATTTT	CATSRVDSGNTIYF
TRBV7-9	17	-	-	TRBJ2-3	TGTGCCAGCAGCTTCCCCCGCGCAGCGCGGGATCCAGATACGCAGTATTTT	CASSFPRAARDPDTQYF
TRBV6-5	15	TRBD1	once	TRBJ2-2	TGTGCCAGCATCCGACCGACAGGGTACACCGGGGAGCTGTTTTTT	CASIRPTGYTGELFF
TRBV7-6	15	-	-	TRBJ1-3	TGTGCCAGCAGCACAAACAGGGACTCTGGAAACACCATATATTTT	CASSTNRDSGNTIYF
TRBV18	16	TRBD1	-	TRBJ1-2	TGTGCCAGCTCAATTCGGACAGGGAACTTAGACTATGGCTACACCTTC	CASSIRTGNLDYGYTF
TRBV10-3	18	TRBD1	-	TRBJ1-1	TGTGCCATCAGTGACAGATCCGGGACAGGAGATTTGAACACTGAAGCTTTCTTT	CAISDRSGTGDLNTEAFF
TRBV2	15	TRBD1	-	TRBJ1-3	TGTGCCAGCAGTGAGGGTCGGACAGGGGGAAACACCATATATTTT	CASSEGRTGGNTIYF
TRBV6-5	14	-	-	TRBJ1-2	TGTGCCAGCAGTTATACGTCAGGGTTGAGGGGCTACACCTTC	CASSYTSGLRGYTF
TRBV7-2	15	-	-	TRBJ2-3	TGTGCCAGCAGTCGAGACAGGTATAGCACAGATACGCAGTATTTT	CASSRDRYSTDTQYF
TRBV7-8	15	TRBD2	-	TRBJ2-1	TGTGCCAGCAGGGCGACTAGCGGGAGTAGCAATGAGCAGTTCTTC	CASRATSGSSNEQFF
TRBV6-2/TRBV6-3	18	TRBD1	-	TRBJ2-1	TGTGCCAGCAGTTCCTTAACACAGACAGGGAGCTCCTACAATGAGCAGTTCTTC	CASSSLTQTGSSYNEQFF
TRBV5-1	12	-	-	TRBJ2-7	TGCGCCAGCAGCGTGGACTCAACCGAGCAGTACTTC	CASSVDSTEQYF
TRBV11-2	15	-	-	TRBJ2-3	TGTGCCAGCAGCCCGACAGGTGCCGCCGGAGATACGCAGTATTTT	CASSPTGAAGDTQYF
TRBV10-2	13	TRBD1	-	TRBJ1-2	TGCGCCAGCTCCCGGGACAGGCAATATGGCTACACCTTC	CASSRDRQYGYTF
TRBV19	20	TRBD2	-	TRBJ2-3	TGTGCCAGTAGTATTAGGTCGCGCCTAGCGGGGGACGAAAGCACAGATACGCAGTATTTT	CASSIRSRLAGDESTDTQYF
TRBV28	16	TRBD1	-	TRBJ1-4	TGTGCCAGCAGTTCATCTCGACAGGGGGGCAATGAAAAACTGTTTTTT	CASSSSRQGGNEKLFF
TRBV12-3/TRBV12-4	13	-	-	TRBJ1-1	TGTGCCAGCATCCGGGAGCTGAACACTGAAGCTTTCTTT	CASIRELNTEAFF
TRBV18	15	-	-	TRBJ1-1	TGTGCCAGCTCACCACAGGGGCCCCCGGACACTGAAGCTTTCTTT	CASSPQGPPDTEAFF
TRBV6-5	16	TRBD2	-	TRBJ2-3	TGTGCCAGCAGTTCCCTTGGGACTAGGGGGACAGATACGCAGTATTTT	CASSSLGTRGTDTQYF
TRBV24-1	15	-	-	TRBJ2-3	TGTGCCACCAGTGTCAGCGGTAACGCGATAGATACGCAGTATTTT	CATSVSGNAIDTQYF
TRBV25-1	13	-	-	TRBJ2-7	TGTGCCGCGGGACAGTTGAGCTCCTACGAGCAGTACTTC	CAAGQLSSYEQYF
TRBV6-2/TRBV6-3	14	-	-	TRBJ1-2	TGTGCCAGCAGTTACACCGGACTTAACTATGGCTACACCTTC	CASSYTGLNYGYTF
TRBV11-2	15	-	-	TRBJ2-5	TGTGCCAGCAGCTTATCGGGGGTTAGCGGAGAGACCCAGTACTTC	CASSLSGVSGETQYF
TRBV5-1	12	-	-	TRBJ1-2	TGCGCCAGCAGCCCTGAGGGTTTTGGCTACACCTTC	CASSPEGFGYTF
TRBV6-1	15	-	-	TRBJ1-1	TGTGCCAGCGTAGGGGTGGGGATGATGAACACTGAAGCTTTCTTT	CASVGVGMMNTEAFF
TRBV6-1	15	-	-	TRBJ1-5	TGTGCCAGCAGTGAAATGGTGCTATTCAATCAGCCCCAGCATTTT	CASSEMVLFNQPQHF
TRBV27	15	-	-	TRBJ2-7	TGTGCCAGCAGTCCCCGACAGGCTACTACGGGTGAGCAGTACTTC	CASSPRQATTGEQYF
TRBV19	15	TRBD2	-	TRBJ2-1	TGTGCCAGTAGTAACCCTAGCGGGGGGGACAATGAGCAGTTCTTC	CASSNPSGGDNEQFF
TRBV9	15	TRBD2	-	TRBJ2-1	TGTGCCAGCAGCGTTGGGACTAGCGGGCTCGGATCTCAGTTCTTC	CASSVGTSGLGSQFF
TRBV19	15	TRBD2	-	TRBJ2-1	TGTGCCAGTAGTTCTAGCGGGGGGACCTACAATGAGCAGTTCTTC	CASSSSGGTYNEQFF
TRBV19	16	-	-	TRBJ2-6	TGTGCCAGTAGTATGGGTTCCGGGACTGGGGCCAACGTCCTGACTTTC	CASSMGSGTGANVLTF
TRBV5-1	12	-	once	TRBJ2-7	TGCGCCAGCAGCAGCCAGGGCGCCGAGCAGTACTTC	CASSSQGAEQYF
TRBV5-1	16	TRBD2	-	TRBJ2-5	TGCGCCAGCAGCTTGACTAGCGGGGGGACCCAAGAGACCCAGTACTTC	CASSLTSGGTQETQYF
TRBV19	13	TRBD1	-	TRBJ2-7	TGTGCCAGCATCCGGGACAGGGACTACGAGCAGTACTTC	CASIRDRDYEQYF
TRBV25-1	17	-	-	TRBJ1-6	TGTGCCAGCAGTGAAACCGACGGGGGACGGCTTGATTCACCCCTCCACTTT	CASSETDGGRLDSPLHF
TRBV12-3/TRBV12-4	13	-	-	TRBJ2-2	TGTGCCAGCAGTGCTACAGGAGCCGGGGAGCTGTTTTTT	CASSATGAGELFF
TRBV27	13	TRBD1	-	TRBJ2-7	TGTGCCAGCAGTCCCGACAGGGTCTACGAGCAGTACTTC	CASSPDRVYEQYF
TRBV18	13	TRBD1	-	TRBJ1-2	TGTGCCAGCTCAGGGACAGACGGCCGGGGCTACACCTTC	CASSGTDGRGYTF
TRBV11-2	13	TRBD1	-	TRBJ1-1	TGTGCCAGCAGCGCTATCCGGGACAGCGGAGCTTTCTTT	CASSAIRDSGAFF
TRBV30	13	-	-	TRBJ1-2	TGTGCCTGGAGTCCCAGGGGAGTCAGCGGCTACACCTTC	CAWSPRGVSGYTF
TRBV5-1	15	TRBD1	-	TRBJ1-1	TGCGCCAGCAGCTTTTCGGACAGGGGAGTCACTGAAGCTTTCTTT	CASSFSDRGVTEAFF
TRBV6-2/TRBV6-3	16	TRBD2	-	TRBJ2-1	TGTGCCAGCAGTTATCGCTTGGCTAGCGGGGTCCCGGAGCAGTTCTTC	CASSYRLASGVPEQFF
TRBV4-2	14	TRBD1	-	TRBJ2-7	TGTGCCAGCAGCCAAGCCGGACAGGGCTACGAGCAGTACTTC	CASSQAGQGYEQYF
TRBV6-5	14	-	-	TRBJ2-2	TGTGCCAGCAGTATCGAAGGGAGTCCCGGGGAGCTGTTTTTT	CASSIEGSPGELFF